These 15 T cell receptor beta chains share one sample of origin, sequenced in a study of T cell repertoires in cytomegalovirus infection. TCRdb itself ran the reads through MiXCR, one entry per CDR3 protein. This repertoire shows 680,000 or so distinct CDR3 sequences, about 33% found once; its top ten account for 15% to 20%. These receptors have no identified antigens. Material: cultured PBMCs, obtained from culture after CMV antigen stimulation. The receptors derive from a human donor in good health (CMV status not recorded). Some clones in this sample may be carry-over from other donors' samples.

The CDR3 reads CASSWGQIGSGANVLTF. The CDR3 coding sequence is TGTGCCAGCAGCTGGGGACAGATTGGCTCTGGGGCCAACGTCCTGACTTTC. The chain joins TRBV7-9 to TRBJ2-6; 7 bases agree with TRBD1. CDR3 length: 17 amino acids. Germline CDR1 is SEHNR and CDR2 is FQNEAQ (reference sequence). Trimming removed 4 bases from V and 0 bases from J; junction bases left unmatched: 6.

In this sample, this clonotype turned up a few times. This chain links TRBV12-3 or TRBV12-4 with TRBJ2-3; a possible D gene is TRBD2 (7 bases). Trimming stripped 7 bases from V and 3 bases from J, with 14 bases between. This CDR3 region has 14 residues. The CDR3 reads CASNNREGTDTQYF. The CDR3 DNA follows: TGTGCCAGCAACAACAGGGAGGGAACAGATACGCAGTATTTT.

This clonotype appeared a few times. The chain employs TRBV6-1 and TRBJ1-2, with TRBD1 identical over 8 bases. Germline trimming cut 1 base from V and 6 bases from J; bases unmatched to any gene: 7. The CDR3 covers 15 residues. The germline V gene encodes CDR1 MNHNS and CDR2 SASEGT. The CDR3 sequence: CASSEDMTGANGYTF. CDR3 nucleotide sequence: TGTGCCAGCAGTGAAGACATGACAGGGGCGAATGGCTACACCTTC.

The chain links TRBV12-3 or TRBV12-4 to TRBJ2-7; 10 bases line up with TRBD1. The CDR3 is 15 residues long. J gave up 2 bases and V 4 bases, and 5 bases lay outside the gene matches. The CDR3: CASSSMGQGTYEQYF. DNA for the CDR3: TGTGCCAGCAGTTCGATGGGACAGGGGACCTACGAGCAGTACTTC.

The chain joins TRBV11-2 to TRBJ2-7; D not certain. Germline values: CDR1 SGHAT, CDR2 FQNNGV. The CDR3 consists of 15 residues. V lost 1 base and J lost 0, with 10 bases in between. CDR3 in amino acids: CASSLVPDGSYEQYF. Here the CDR3 DNA reads TGTGCCAGCAGCTTAGTCCCCGACGGCTCCTACGAGCAGTACTTC. The full variable domain, its missing parts supplied by reference TRBV11-2 and TRBJ2-7, is EAGVAQSPRYKIIEKRQSVAFWCNPISGHATLYWYQQILGQGPKLLIQFQNNGVVDDSQLPKDRFSAERLKGVDSTLKIQPAKLEDSAVYLCASSLVPDGSYEQYFGPGTRLTVT.

This clonotype was counted many times. The J gene is TRBJ2-7, the V gene TRBV12-3 or TRBV12-4; D is perhaps TRBD1 or TRBD2 (5 bases each). The ends were cut back, 4 bases at V and 6 bases at J, with 13 bases in the middle. This CDR3 is built from 13 residues. The CDR3 sequence: CASSSLGTVEQYF. The CDR3 DNA reads as TGTGCCAGCAGTTCCCTAGGGACCGTCGAGCAGTACTTC.

This clonotype was picked up many times. This chain uses TRBV7-2 with TRBJ2-5; D perhaps matches TRBD2 (7 bases). The V end was cut by 3 bases, the J end by 5 bases, with 16 bases between. From germline, CDR1 is SGHTA and CDR2 FQGNSA. CDR3 size: 15 residues. The CDR3 region has the DNA TGTGCCAGCAGCTTCGGAGCGGGGAGGGGGGAGACCCAGTACTTC. Encoded protein: CASSFGAGRGETQYF.

Ten or more counts support this clonotype. V usage is TRBV7-2 and J usage is TRBJ2-5, with 8 nucleotides matching TRBD1. V lost 6 bases and J lost 3; bases outside the gene matches: 15. Germline V gene data show CDR1 as SGHTA and CDR2 as FQGNSA. The CDR3 totals 17 residues. DNA of the CDR3: TGTGCCAGCAGTTTCATTCGGACAGGGCCCTTTGAAGAGACCCAGTACTTC. Translated, it gives CASSFIRTGPFEETQYF.

In its sample, this clonotype was seen a few times. The chain links TRBV28 to TRBJ2-7, with TRBD2 as a possible D gene (5 bases). The CDR3 has 15 residues. CDR1 is MDHEN and CDR2 is SYDVKM in the germline V gene. Trimming removed 4 bases at V and 0 bases at J, with 13 bases between. Here the CDR3 reads CASSSNRGGSYEQYF. The CDR3, as DNA: TGTGCCAGCAGTTCCAACCGGGGTGGCTCCTACGAGCAGTACTTC.

This clonotype was detected a few times. This chain uses TRBV28 with TRBJ2-1; TRBD2 is a possible D gene (6 bases). The V and J ends lost 6 bases and 7 bases respectively, with 19 bases between them. The CDR3 is 15 residues long. The V gene's germline CDR1 is MDHEN and CDR2 SYDVKM. CDR3 region: CASRGTEGKWNEQFF. Written as DNA, the CDR3 is TGTGCCAGCAGGGGGACGGAGGGAAAGTGGAATGAGCAGTTCTTC. The entire variable domain, with the rest obtained from reference TRBV28 and TRBJ2-1, is as follows: DVKVTQSSRYLVKRTGEKVFLECVQDMDHENMFWYRQDPGLGLRLIYFSYDVKMKEKGDIPEGYSVSREKKERFSLILESASTNQTSMYLCASRGTEGKWNEQFFGPGTRLTVL.

The chain is built from TRBV7-6 and TRBJ2-7, with TRBD2 identical over 7 bases. This CDR3 is 15 amino acids long. The V gene's germline CDR1 is SGHVS and CDR2 FNYEAQ. J was trimmed by 3 bases and V by 5 bases; bases with no gene match: 10. The CDR3 DNA sequence: TGTGCCAGCAGCCAAGGTGACGGGGGGTTCTACGAGCAGTACTTC. Translated: CASSQGDGGFYEQYF.

The chain has TRBV12-3 or TRBV12-4 and TRBJ1-3, with unresolved D. CDR3 size: 14 residues. Trimming took off 9 bases at V and 2 bases at J, with 14 bases between the two ends. As DNA, the CDR3 is TGTGCCAGTCGCCGACCCGGGACTGGAAACACCATATATTTT. It codes for CASRRPGTGNTIYF.

This clonotype occurred many times. This chain links TRBV7-2 with TRBJ1-3; D remains unclear. CDR3 length: 13 residues. Germline V gives CDR1 SGHTA, CDR2 FQGNSA. V lost 4 bases to trimming and J lost 7 bases, with 11 bases between them. This CDR3 reads CASSSYPQNTIYF. The CDR3 region has the DNA TGTGCCAGCAGCTCTTACCCCCAGAACACCATATATTTT.

This clonotype was seen many times. This chain joins TRBV7-2 and TRBJ1-5, with D possibly matching TRBD1 (6 bases). In germline, CDR1 is SGHTA, CDR2 FQGNSA. The CDR3 covers 15 residues. V dropped 2 bases and J dropped 6 bases, with 14 bases sitting between them. The CDR3 reads CASSLSGVGGQPQHF. The CDR3 DNA sequence: TGTGCCAGCAGCTTATCCGGGGTAGGGGGTCAGCCCCAGCATTTT.

This clonotype showed up just a few times. V gene TRBV20-1 combines with J gene TRBJ1-1; D gene uncertain. The CDR3 runs 14 residues. In germline, CDR1 is DFQATT, CDR2 SNEGSKA (reference sequence). Trimming pared 0 bases from V and 1 base from J, leaving 9 bases between. CDR3 loop: CSARDHHRNTEAFF. CDR3 coding DNA: TGCAGTGCTAGAGATCACCACAGGAACACTGAAGCTTTCTTT.